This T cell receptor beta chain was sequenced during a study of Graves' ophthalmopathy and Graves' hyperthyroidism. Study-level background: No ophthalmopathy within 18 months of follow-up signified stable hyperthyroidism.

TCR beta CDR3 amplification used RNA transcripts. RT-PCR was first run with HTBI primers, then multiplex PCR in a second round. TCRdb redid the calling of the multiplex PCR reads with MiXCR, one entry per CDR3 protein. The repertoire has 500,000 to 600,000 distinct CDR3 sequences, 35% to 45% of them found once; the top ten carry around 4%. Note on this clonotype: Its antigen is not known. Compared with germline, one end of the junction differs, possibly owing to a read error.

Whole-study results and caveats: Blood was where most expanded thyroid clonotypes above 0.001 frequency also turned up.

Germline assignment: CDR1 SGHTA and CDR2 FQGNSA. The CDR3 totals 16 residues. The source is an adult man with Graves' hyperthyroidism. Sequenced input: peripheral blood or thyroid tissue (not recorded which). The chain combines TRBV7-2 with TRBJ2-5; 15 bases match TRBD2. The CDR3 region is CASSWTSGRAGETQYF. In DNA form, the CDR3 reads TGCGCCAGCAGCTGGACTAGCGGGAGGGCTGGGGAGACCCAGTACTTC.